The 27 T cell receptor beta chains reported below all come from one sample, sequenced in a study of control samples from healthy donors and cancer patients. Sequencing was performed with immunoSEQ multiplex PCR; in TCRdb, only in-frame clones are kept and a portion is missing. Of under 150,000 clones in the sample, roughly nine tenths were seen once. The material sequenced was blood. These receptors were taken from a woman aged 30 to 39 in good health.

The chain carries TRBV5-1 and TRBJ1-1, with 8 bases that match TRBD1. Germline assignment: CDR1 SGHRS and CDR2 YFSETQ. Trimming at V came to 4 bases and at J to 3 bases, leaving 2 bases not matched to a gene. The CDR3 spans 13 residues. CDR3 sequence: CASSLTGDTEAFF. CDR3 nucleotide sequence: TGCGCCAGCAGCCTGACAGGGGACACTGAAGCTTTCTTT.

The V and J genes are TRBV5-6 and TRBJ1-2, with a tentative D call TRBD1 (6 bases). Germline CDR1 and CDR2: SGHDT and YYEEEE. Trimming cost V 4 bases and J 4 bases, with 17 bases left between them. The CDR3 runs 15 residues. CDR3 in DNA: TGTGCCAGCAGCCAAGGGGGACCCCGGAGCTATGGCTACACCTTC. Translating it yields CASSQGGPRSYGYTF.

The chain has TRBV5-8 and TRBJ2-1, with D possibly being TRBD2 (6 bases). The CDR3 totals 17 residues. CDR1 is SGHTS and CDR2 is YDEGEE in the germline V gene. Trimming pared 0 bases from V and 0 bases from J, leaving 13 bases between. CDR3 sequence reads: CASSLERLASSYNEQFF. Here the CDR3 DNA reads TGTGCCAGCAGCTTGGAAAGGCTAGCGAGCTCCTACAATGAGCAGTTCTTC.

J is TRBJ2-7 and V is TRBV4-2, with 7 bases aligning to TRBD1. With 0 bases clipped from V and 0 bases from J, the junction kept 8 bases outside the gene matches. Germline CDR1 LGHNA, CDR2 YNFKEQ. The CDR3 has 17 amino acids. CDR3 amino acids: CASSQDLTGVSSYEQYF. As DNA, the CDR3 is TGTGCCAGCAGCCAAGATCTTACAGGGGTTTCCTCCTACGAGCAGTACTTC.

The CDR3 DNA sequence: TGCGCCAGCAGCTTGGTACTGCGCGGGGAGCTGTTTTTT. Translating it yields CASSLVLRGELFF. The rearrangement uses TRBV5-1 and TRBJ2-2; D not certain. The germline gives CDR1 SGHRS, CDR2 YFSETQ. The CDR3 is 13 amino acids. The V gene lost 0 bases and the J gene lost 7 bases, with 7 bases spanning the gap.

The genes are TRBV18 and TRBJ2-3; a weak D match, TRBD1 (5 bases). The V and J ends lost 5 bases and 5 bases respectively, with 8 bases between them. Germline V CDR1 and CDR2: KGHSH, LQKENI. The CDR3 spans 12 residues. The CDR3 DNA follows: TGTGCCAGCTCAACGACAGAAGATACGCAGTATTTT. Amino acids: CASSTTEDTQYF.

The genes are TRBV19 and TRBJ2-1, with TRBD2 matching over 7 bases. This CDR3 comprises 12 residues. Germline values: CDR1 LNHDA, CDR2 SQIVND (reference sequence). The junction had 8 bases not matched to a gene; V was cut back by 10 bases and J by 8 bases. The CDR3 nucleotides read TGTGCCACGGGGGGAGAGGGATATGAGCAGTTCTTC. This translates into CATGGEGYEQFF.

The gene calls are TRBV5-8 and TRBJ2-1; D gene ambiguous. CDR3 length: 17 amino acids. Germline CDR1 and CDR2: SGHTS and YDEGEE. V was pared by 2 bases and J by 8 bases, with 23 bases between. This CDR3 is CASSLKLAVKKVDEQFF. Written as DNA, the CDR3 is TGTGCCAGCAGCTTAAAATTGGCGGTCAAAAAGGTCGATGAGCAGTTCTTC. The full variable domain, in which reference TRBV5-8 and TRBJ2-1 provide the parts outside the CDR3, is EAGVTQSPTHLIKTRGQQATLRCSPISGHTSVYWYQQALGLGLQFLLWYDEGEERNRGNFPPRFSGRQFPNYSSELNVNALELEDSALYLCASSLKLAVKKVDEQFFGPGTRLTVL.

The chain links TRBV5-6 to TRBJ1-1; maybe TRBD1 (6 bases). This CDR3 contains 14 residues. CDR1 is SGHDT, CDR2 YYEEEE, per germline. V gave up 6 bases and J gave up 1 base, with 13 bases separating them. The CDR3 nucleotides read TGTGCCAGCACCGTGGACAGTTGGAACACTGAAGCTTTCTTT. Translation: CASTVDSWNTEAFF.

The rearrangement links TRBV27 to TRBJ2-7; 14 positions agree with TRBD2. Looked up from germline, CDR1 is MNHEY and CDR2 is SMNVEV (reference sequence). J was trimmed by 5 bases and V by 8 bases; bases with no gene match: 14. The CDR3 covers 17 residues. Here the CDR3 reads CASRTSGRPAWRNEQYF. The CDR3, as DNA: TGTGCCAGCCGGACTAGCGGGAGGCCTGCGTGGAGGAACGAGCAGTACTTC.

This clone was picked up one time. The J gene is TRBJ2-3, the V gene TRBV19, with 10 bases identical to TRBD2. Per the germline V gene, CDR1 is LNHDA and CDR2 is SQIVND (reference sequence). CDR3 length equals 17 residues. With V trimmed by 3 bases and J by 2 bases, 8 bases remained unmatched. CDR3 region: CASSMSSGRLPTDTQYF. The CDR3 DNA is TGTGCCAGTAGTATGTCTAGCGGGAGACTCCCCACAGATACGCAGTATTTT.

The chain carries TRBV6-6 and TRBJ2-3, with D possibly matching TRBD1 (6 bases). This CDR3 is 14 amino acids long. The V end lost 5 bases, the J end lost 4 bases, and 13 bases lay between the germline ends. CDR1 is MNHNY and CDR2 is SVGAGI in the germline V gene (reference sequence). Written as DNA, the CDR3 is TGTGCCAGCAGTAATCCAGGGGAGTCAGATACGCAGTATTTT. This sequence encodes CASSNPGESDTQYF.

The CDR3 bases are TGTGCCAGCAGCTTATCGGCGGGAGGGAAAGATACGCAGTATTTT. Translation gives CASSLSAGGKDTQYF. The gene calls are TRBV7-6 and TRBJ2-3; 9 nucleotides match TRBD2. CDR1 SGHVS and CDR2 FNYEAQ come from the germline V gene. J lost 5 bases, V lost 2 bases, and 5 bases had no gene match. The CDR3 sequence is 15 residues long.

J is TRBJ1-3 and V is TRBV6-6; D may be TRBD1 (5 bases). This CDR3 has 12 amino acids. V lost 8 bases and J 2 bases, leaving 7 bases between the germline ends. Germline V CDR1 and CDR2: MNHNY, SVGAGI (reference sequence). In DNA form, the CDR3 reads TGTGCCAGCCGGGGGGCTGGAAACACCATATATTTT. This gives the protein CASRGAGNTIYF.

This clone was counted a few times. The chain uses TRBV30 and TRBJ2-7; no clear D. This CDR3 comprises 12 residues. The V and J ends lost 3 bases and 4 bases respectively, with 10 bases between them. Germline loops: CDR1 GTSNPN, CDR2 SVGIG (reference sequence). The CDR3 DNA follows: TGTGCCTGGAGCACGAAAGGGTACGAGCAGTACTTC. Its protein product is CAWSTKGYEQYF.

V usage is TRBV10-3 and J usage is TRBJ1-1; 7 bases map to TRBD1. The trim removed 2 bases at V and 0 bases at J, leaving 3 bases unmatched. Germline V gives CDR1 ENHRY, CDR2 SYGVKD. CDR3 length: 15 residues. Written as DNA, the CDR3 is TGTGCCATCAGTGAGGACAGGGAATTGAACACTGAAGCTTTCTTT. As protein: CAISEDRELNTEAFF.

This rearrangement joins TRBV30 to TRBJ2-1; TRBD2 matches 10 bases. Germline CDR1 is GTSNPN and CDR2 is SVGIG (reference sequence). The CDR3 is 16 residues long. This CDR3 is CATSPPSGGAYNEQFF. CDR3 coding DNA: TGTGCTACAAGTCCCCCTAGCGGGGGAGCCTACAATGAGCAGTTCTTC.

DNA of the CDR3: TGTGCCAGCAGCTTTGGGCAGGCAAATTCACCCCTCCACTTT. It specifies CASSFGQANSPLHF. The chain couples TRBV11-2 to TRBJ1-6; D not certain. The germline V and J ends were trimmed by 3 bases and 7 bases, with 10 bases remaining between them. The CDR3 spans 14 residues. Germline V CDR1 and CDR2: SGHAT, FQNNGV.

The J gene is TRBJ2-1, the V gene TRBV5-1, with 10 bases that match TRBD2. The length of the CDR3 is 16 residues. The V and J ends lost 5 bases and 13 bases, in that order; junction bases with no gene match: 18. CDR1 SGHRS and CDR2 YFSETQ come from the germline V gene. CDR3 loop: CASRPRGAGGDPEQFF. CDR3 nucleotide sequence: TGCGCCAGCAGACCAAGGGGAGCGGGAGGGGACCCGGAACAGTTCTTC.

In its sample, this clone was seen once. V gene TRBV19 combines with J gene TRBJ2-5, with D perhaps TRBD1 (6 bases). Germline V gives CDR1 LNHDA, CDR2 SQIVND (reference sequence). This CDR3 is built from 13 residues. Between the trimmed V and J ends, which lost 4 bases and 4 bases, there was a span of 10 bases. The CDR3 region is CASSSVRGETQYF. The CDR3 coding sequence is TGTGCCAGTAGTAGTGTCAGGGGAGAGACCCAGTACTTC.

The rearrangement joins TRBV11-3 to TRBJ2-2; TRBD2 aligns across 8 bases. The CDR3 consists of 16 residues. J gave up 6 bases and V 3 bases, and 9 bases lay outside the gene matches. Looked up from germline, CDR1 is SGHNT and CDR2 is YENEEA. Here the CDR3 DNA reads TGTGCCAGCAGCTTCGGATTCAGCGGGAGCGCCGGGGAGCTGTTTTTT. Its translation: CASSFGFSGSAGELFF.

The chain uses TRBV4-2 and TRBJ1-5, with 7 bases aligning to TRBD1. This CDR3 has 18 residues. Germline loops: CDR1 LGHNA, CDR2 YNFKEQ. Unmatched junction bases numbered 12, after V lost 0 bases and J lost 4 bases. The CDR3 DNA is TGTGCCAGCAGCCAAGAAGAAGGCGTTAGGGGGCCGAATCAGCCCCAGCATTTT. This codes for CASSQEEGVRGPNQPQHF.

The J gene is TRBJ2-2, the V gene TRBV12-3 or TRBV12-4; D is uncertain. V lost 5 bases and J 5 bases, leaving 6 bases between the germline ends. The CDR3 runs to 12 residues. The CDR3 sequence: CASSPGTGELFF. As DNA, the CDR3 is TGTGCCAGCAGTCCAGGAACCGGGGAGCTGTTTTTT.

This clone was counted a few times. The chain uses TRBV28 and TRBJ1-2, with D possibly matching TRBD1 (6 bases). The CDR3 length is 15 residues. Trimming shortened V by 1 base and J by 8 bases, and 17 bases separated the two germline ends. Germline CDR1 and CDR2: MDHEN and SYDVKM. For the CDR3, the DNA is TGTGCCAGCAGTTTATATGAGTGGGGGCAAGGAGGCTACACCTTC. Translation gives CASSLYEWGQGGYTF.

The chain combines TRBV6-4 with TRBJ1-6; D is unclear. The ends were cut back, 6 bases at V and 6 bases at J, with 15 bases in the middle. The CDR3 sequence is 15 residues long. CDR1 and CDR2 (germline): MRHNA, SNTAGT. CDR3: CASSQEGAGNSPLHF. In DNA form, the CDR3 reads TGTGCCAGCAGCCAGGAGGGCGCGGGTAATTCACCCCTCCACTTT.

The chain uses TRBV7-2 and TRBJ1-6; unclear D gene. From germline, CDR1 is SGHTA and CDR2 FQGNSA. The CDR3 is made up of 15 amino acids. V lost 5 bases and J 10 bases, leaving 18 bases between the germline ends. The CDR3 sequence: CASSPGSNSPSPLHF. The CDR3 DNA reads TGTGCCAGCAGCCCCGGGTCAAACTCCCCATCACCCCTCCACTTT.

About this clone: Other DNA sequences in the same sample also yield this CDR3. The gene calls are TRBV3-1 (or the pseudogene TRBV3-2) and TRBJ1-2, with a weak D call TRBD1 (6 bases). The CDR3 has 13 residues. Germline CDR1 and CDR2: LGHDT and YNNKEL (reference sequence). V was cut by 0 bases and J by 4 bases, with 6 bases left in between. DNA of the CDR3: TGTGCCAGCAGCCAAGAGGGGGCCTATGGCTACACCTTC. It is translated as CASSQEGAYGYTF.